A selection of T cell receptor beta chains follows, all from one sample in a study of T cell responses to AZD1222 COVID-19 vaccine. TCRdb's table, derived via immunoSEQ multiplex PCR, lists solely in-frame clones and lacks some. This repertoire shows 78,000 or so clones, about 87% found once; its top ten account for less than 20%. The starting material was peripheral blood, obtained on day 0 of AZD1222 vaccination. The receptors originated from an adult in good health. Each CDR3 is given with its conserved first and last residue. D genes are given only for firm matches. Clone size is given for some rows only: seen once, a few or many times, or a class if the clone is expanded.

j_call: TRBJ1-5; clone_size: once; d_call: .; v_call: TRBV3-1/TRBV3-2; cdr3_aa: CASSQGRVNQPQHF; cdr3_nt: TGTGCCAGCAGCCAAGGCAGGGTGAATCAGCCCCAGCATTTT
j_call: TRBJ2-6; clone_size: .; d_call: .; v_call: TRBV15; cdr3_aa: CATSRWDTGSGANVLTF; cdr3_nt: TGTGCCACCAGCAGGTGGGACACTGGATCTGGGGCCAACGTCCTGACTTTC
j_call: TRBJ1-1; clone_size: .; d_call: .; v_call: TRBV6-4; cdr3_aa: CASSVGSNTEAFF; cdr3_nt: TGTGCCAGCAGTGTGGGATCCAACACTGAAGCTTTCTTT
j_call: TRBJ2-7; clone_size: .; d_call: .; v_call: TRBV9; cdr3_aa: CASSVGGVGEQYF; cdr3_nt: TGTGCCAGCAGCGTAGGAGGAGTCGGCGAGCAGTACTTC
j_call: TRBJ2-7; clone_size: .; d_call: TRBD2; v_call: TRBV30; cdr3_aa: CAWSGSGRTLGVYEQYF; cdr3_nt: TGTGCCTGGAGTGGAAGCGGGAGGACCCTGGGTGTCTACGAGCAGTACTTC
j_call: TRBJ1-4; clone_size: .; d_call: .; v_call: TRBV4-1; cdr3_aa: CASSPELQTNEKLFF; cdr3_nt: TGCGCCAGCAGCCCAGAGCTCCAGACAAATGAAAAACTGTTTTTT
j_call: TRBJ2-7; clone_size: .; d_call: .; v_call: TRBV24-1; cdr3_aa: CATSDGGSRGKAYEQYF; cdr3_nt: TGTGCCACCAGTGATGGGGGGTCGAGGGGTAAGGCCTACGAGCAGTACTTC
j_call: TRBJ2-1; clone_size: .; d_call: .; v_call: TRBV29-1; cdr3_aa: CSVMSPPGNEQFF; cdr3_nt: TGCAGCGTCATGTCGCCCCCGGGGAATGAGCAGTTCTTC
j_call: TRBJ2-3; clone_size: once; d_call: TRBD2; v_call: TRBV29-1; cdr3_aa: CSVEGGSSADTQYF; cdr3_nt: TGCAGCGTTGAAGGCGGGAGCAGTGCAGATACGCAGTATTTT
j_call: TRBJ2-2; clone_size: .; d_call: .; v_call: TRBV7-9; cdr3_aa: CASSRSGGGTGELFF; cdr3_nt: TGTGCCAGCAGCCGTAGCGGAGGGGGCACCGGGGAGCTGTTTTTT
j_call: TRBJ1-4; clone_size: .; d_call: .; v_call: TRBV30; cdr3_aa: CAWSLGGAATNEKLFF; cdr3_nt: TGTGCCTGGAGTTTAGGTGGGGCGGCAACTAATGAAAAACTGTTTTTT
j_call: TRBJ2-1; clone_size: .; d_call: TRBD2; v_call: TRBV11-1; cdr3_aa: CASRGTSGIGGEQFF; cdr3_nt: TGTGCCAGCAGGGGAACTAGCGGGATAGGTGGTGAGCAGTTCTTC
j_call: TRBJ1-6; clone_size: once; d_call: TRBD1; v_call: TRBV19; cdr3_aa: CASTPDRGNSPLHF; cdr3_nt: TGTGCCAGTACCCCGGACAGGGGGAATTCACCCCTCCACTTT
j_call: TRBJ2-3; clone_size: once; d_call: TRBD2; v_call: TRBV5-1; cdr3_aa: CASSFGLAASTDTQYF; cdr3_nt: TGCGCCAGCAGCTTTGGACTAGCGGCTTCCACAGATACGCAGTATTTT
j_call: TRBJ1-5; clone_size: .; d_call: .; v_call: TRBV15; cdr3_aa: CATSGHSNQPQHF; cdr3_nt: TGTGCCACCAGCGGACATAGCAATCAGCCCCAGCATTTT
j_call: TRBJ2-7; clone_size: .; d_call: .; v_call: TRBV28; cdr3_aa: CASSLKGVEQYF; cdr3_nt: TGTGCCAGCAGCCTAAAGGGGGTCGAGCAGTACTTC
j_call: TRBJ1-2; clone_size: .; d_call: .; v_call: TRBV28; cdr3_aa: CASYARGSDNYGNYGYTF; cdr3_nt: TGTGCCAGCTATGCCCGGGGGTCGGATAACTATGGCAACTATGGCTACACCTTC
j_call: TRBJ1-6; clone_size: .; d_call: .; v_call: TRBV5-8; cdr3_aa: CASSLNRMGSSYNSPLHF; cdr3_nt: TGTGCCAGCAGCTTGAACAGGATGGGGAGCTCCTATAATTCACCCCTCCACTTT
j_call: TRBJ2-1; clone_size: few; d_call: TRBD2; v_call: TRBV19; cdr3_aa: CASSASVREHYNEQFF; cdr3_nt: TGTGCCAGTAGTGCCTCCGTGCGGGAGCATTACAATGAGCAGTTCTTC
j_call: TRBJ2-1; clone_size: .; d_call: TRBD2; v_call: TRBV5-8; cdr3_aa: CASSYAGGPWNEQFF; cdr3_nt: TGTGCCAGCAGCTATGCGGGAGGGCCATGGAATGAGCAGTTCTTC
j_call: TRBJ1-2; clone_size: .; d_call: .; v_call: TRBV7-6; cdr3_aa: CASSLGGEGYTF; cdr3_nt: TGTGCCAGCAGCTTAGGAGGGGAAGGCTACACCTTC
j_call: TRBJ1-1; clone_size: .; d_call: .; v_call: TRBV5-1; cdr3_aa: CASSLAATPNTEAFF; cdr3_nt: TGCGCCAGCAGCTTGGCTGCAACCCCGAACACTGAAGCTTTCTTT
j_call: TRBJ2-3; clone_size: .; d_call: TRBD2; v_call: TRBV28; cdr3_aa: CASSLSASGSTDTQYF; cdr3_nt: TGTGCCAGCAGCCTAAGCGCTAGCGGTAGCACAGATACGCAGTATTTT
j_call: TRBJ1-5; clone_size: .; d_call: .; v_call: TRBV19; cdr3_aa: CASSGGGPASNQPQHF; cdr3_nt: TGTGCCAGTAGTGGGGGAGGGCCGGCTAGCAATCAGCCCCAGCATTTT
j_call: TRBJ1-5; clone_size: .; d_call: .; v_call: TRBV2; cdr3_aa: CASSGLESNQPQHF; cdr3_nt: TGTGCCAGCAGTGGTTTAGAAAGCAATCAGCCCCAGCATTTT
j_call: TRBJ1-2; clone_size: .; d_call: .; v_call: TRBV6-6; cdr3_aa: CASSYPVGGGDYGYTF; cdr3_nt: TGTGCCAGCAGTTACCCCGTGGGGGGAGGGGACTATGGCTACACCTTC
j_call: TRBJ1-1; clone_size: .; d_call: .; v_call: TRBV7-6; cdr3_aa: CASSQDLNTEAFF; cdr3_nt: TGTGCCAGCAGCCAGGACCTGAACACTGAAGCTTTCTTT
j_call: TRBJ2-1; clone_size: once; d_call: TRBD1; v_call: TRBV9; cdr3_aa: CASSVVGTGSYNEQFF; cdr3_nt: TGTGCCAGCAGCGTAGTCGGGACAGGGTCCTACAATGAGCAGTTCTTC
j_call: TRBJ1-6; clone_size: .; d_call: .; v_call: TRBV29-1; cdr3_aa: CSAAQGGNSPLHF; cdr3_nt: TGCAGCGCAGCACAGGGAGGTAATTCACCCCTCCACTTT
j_call: TRBJ2-7; clone_size: medium-sized; d_call: TRBD2; v_call: TRBV6-1; cdr3_aa: CASSEASGSSYEQYF; cdr3_nt: TGTGCCAGCAGTGAAGCTAGCGGGAGCTCCTACGAGCAGTACTTC
j_call: TRBJ2-3; clone_size: .; d_call: .; v_call: TRBV4-2; cdr3_aa: CASSQGGAGLADTQYF; cdr3_nt: TGTGCCAGCAGCCAAGGTGGCGCGGGATTAGCAGATACGCAGTATTTT
j_call: TRBJ2-1; clone_size: .; d_call: TRBD2; v_call: TRBV5-1; cdr3_aa: CASSLDAGRDEQFF; cdr3_nt: TGCGCCAGCAGCTTGGATGCCGGGAGGGATGAGCAGTTCTTC
j_call: TRBJ1-4; clone_size: .; d_call: TRBD1; v_call: TRBV24-1; cdr3_aa: CATSDPGQAGEKLFF; cdr3_nt: TGTGCCACCAGTGACCCCGGACAGGCCGGTGAAAAACTGTTTTTT
j_call: TRBJ2-3; clone_size: .; d_call: .; v_call: TRBV12-3/TRBV12-4; cdr3_aa: CASRDGETQYF; cdr3_nt: TGTGCCAGCCGGGACGGCGAGACGCAGTATTTT
j_call: TRBJ2-7; clone_size: .; d_call: .; v_call: TRBV14; cdr3_aa: CASSHDNYEQYF; cdr3_nt: TGTGCCAGCAGCCATGACAACTACGAGCAGTACTTC
j_call: TRBJ1-1; clone_size: .; d_call: .; v_call: TRBV19; cdr3_aa: CASSIRQNTEAFF; cdr3_nt: TGTGCCAGTAGTATTAGACAGAACACTGAAGCTTTCTTT
j_call: TRBJ1-1; clone_size: .; d_call: .; v_call: TRBV5-6; cdr3_aa: CASSPPAPGIGTEAFF; cdr3_nt: TGTGCCAGCAGCCCTCCGGCCCCGGGGATCGGCACTGAAGCTTTCTTT
j_call: TRBJ1-1; clone_size: .; d_call: TRBD1; v_call: TRBV30; cdr3_aa: CAWSVRGLTEAFF; cdr3_nt: TGTGCCTGGAGTGTAAGGGGGCTCACTGAAGCTTTCTTT
j_call: TRBJ2-5; clone_size: .; d_call: .; v_call: TRBV2; cdr3_aa: CASRPLSAWAQYF; cdr3_nt: TGTGCCAGCAGACCTCTTTCGGCGTGGGCCCAGTACTTC
j_call: TRBJ1-1; clone_size: .; d_call: .; v_call: TRBV6-1; cdr3_aa: CASSEAQGTRTEAFF; cdr3_nt: TGTGCCAGCAGTGAAGCGCAGGGGACGCGGACTGAAGCTTTCTTT
j_call: TRBJ2-2; clone_size: once; d_call: .; v_call: TRBV6-2/TRBV6-3; cdr3_aa: CASSYGGRGTGELFF; cdr3_nt: TGTGCCAGCAGTTACGGGGGACGGGGCACCGGGGAGCTGTTTTTT
j_call: TRBJ2-7; clone_size: few; d_call: TRBD1; v_call: TRBV5-1; cdr3_aa: CASSLEGRGPYEQYF; cdr3_nt: TGCGCCAGCAGCTTGGAGGGCAGGGGGCCCTACGAGCAGTACTTC
j_call: TRBJ2-1; clone_size: .; d_call: TRBD2; v_call: TRBV27; cdr3_aa: CASSFGLAGGPDYNEQFF; cdr3_nt: TGTGCCAGCAGTTTTGGACTAGCGGGAGGGCCAGATTACAATGAGCAGTTCTTC
j_call: TRBJ1-1; clone_size: .; d_call: TRBD1; v_call: TRBV4-1; cdr3_aa: CASSQTGGAGEAFF; cdr3_nt: TGCGCCAGCAGCCAGACAGGGGGCGCAGGTGAAGCTTTCTTT
j_call: TRBJ2-5; clone_size: .; d_call: TRBD2; v_call: TRBV13; cdr3_aa: CASSLGLAGVQETQYF; cdr3_nt: TGTGCCAGCAGCTTAGGACTAGCGGGTGTGCAAGAGACCCAGTACTTC
j_call: TRBJ1-5; clone_size: .; d_call: TRBD1; v_call: TRBV28; cdr3_aa: CASSLADRANQPQHF; cdr3_nt: TGTGCCAGCAGTTTAGCGGACAGGGCCAATCAGCCCCAGCATTTT
j_call: TRBJ2-5; clone_size: .; d_call: .; v_call: TRBV20-1; cdr3_aa: CSARILETQYF; cdr3_nt: TGCAGTGCTAGGATCCTGGAGACCCAGTACTTC
j_call: TRBJ2-3; clone_size: .; d_call: TRBD2; v_call: TRBV4-2; cdr3_aa: CASSQALAGGPDTDTQYF; cdr3_nt: TGTGCCAGCAGCCAAGCTCTAGCGGGGGGGCCGGACACAGATACGCAGTATTTT
j_call: TRBJ2-1; clone_size: .; d_call: TRBD1; v_call: TRBV19; cdr3_aa: CASSARTGHYNEQFF; cdr3_nt: TGTGCCAGTAGTGCCCGGACAGGGCATTACAATGAGCAGTTCTTC
j_call: TRBJ1-4; clone_size: .; d_call: .; v_call: TRBV11-1; cdr3_aa: CASSSGLNEKLFF; cdr3_nt: TGTGCCAGCAGCTCCGGGCTTAATGAAAAACTGTTTTTT
j_call: TRBJ1-1; clone_size: .; d_call: .; v_call: TRBV7-9; cdr3_aa: CASSLVMNTEAFF; cdr3_nt: TGTGCCAGCAGCTTAGTTATGAACACTGAAGCTTTCTTT
j_call: TRBJ2-1; clone_size: .; d_call: .; v_call: TRBV27; cdr3_aa: CASRPGLATYNEQFF; cdr3_nt: TGTGCCAGCAGACCGGGACTCGCGACCTACAATGAGCAGTTCTTC
j_call: TRBJ2-7; clone_size: .; d_call: TRBD2; v_call: TRBV6-6; cdr3_aa: CASSYAGGGAYEQYF; cdr3_nt: TGTGCCAGCAGTTACGCTGGCGGGGGGGCTTACGAGCAGTACTTC
j_call: TRBJ1-1; clone_size: .; d_call: TRBD1; v_call: TRBV10-3; cdr3_aa: CAISESRAGTGMNTEAFF; cdr3_nt: TGTGCCATCAGTGAGTCGAGGGCCGGGACAGGGATGAACACTGAAGCTTTCTTT